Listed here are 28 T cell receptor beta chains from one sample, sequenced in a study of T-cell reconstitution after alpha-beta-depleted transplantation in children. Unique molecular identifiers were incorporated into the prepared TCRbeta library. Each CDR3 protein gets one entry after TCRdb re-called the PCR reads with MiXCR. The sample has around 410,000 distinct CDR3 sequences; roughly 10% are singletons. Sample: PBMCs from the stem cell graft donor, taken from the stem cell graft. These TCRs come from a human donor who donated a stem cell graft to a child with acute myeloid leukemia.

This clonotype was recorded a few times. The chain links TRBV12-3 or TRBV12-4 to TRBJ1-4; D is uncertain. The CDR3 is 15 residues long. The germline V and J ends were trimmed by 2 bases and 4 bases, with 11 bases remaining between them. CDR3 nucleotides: TGTGCCAGCAGTTTATCATTCCAGAATAATGAAAAACTGTTTTTT. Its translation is CASSLSFQNNEKLFF.

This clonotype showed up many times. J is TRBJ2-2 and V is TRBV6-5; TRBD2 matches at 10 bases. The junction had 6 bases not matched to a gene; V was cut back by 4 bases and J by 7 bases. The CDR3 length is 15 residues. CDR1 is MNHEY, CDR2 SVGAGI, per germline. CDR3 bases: TGTGCCAGCAGTTCTCTAGCGGGAGTGGGCGGGGAGCTGTTTTTT. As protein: CASSSLAGVGGELFF.

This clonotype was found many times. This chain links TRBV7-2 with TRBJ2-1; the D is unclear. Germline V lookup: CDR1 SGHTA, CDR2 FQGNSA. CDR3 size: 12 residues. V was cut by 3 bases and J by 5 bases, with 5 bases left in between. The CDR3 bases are TGTGCCAGCAGCTTCAGAAACAATGAGCAGTTCTTC. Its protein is CASSFRNNEQFF. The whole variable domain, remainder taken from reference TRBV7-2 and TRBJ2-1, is GAGVSQSPSNKVTEKGKDVELRCDPISGHTALYWYRQSLGQGLEFLIYFQGNSAPDKSGLPSDRFSAERTGGSVSTLTIQRTQQEDSAVYLCASSFRNNEQFFGPGTRLTVL.

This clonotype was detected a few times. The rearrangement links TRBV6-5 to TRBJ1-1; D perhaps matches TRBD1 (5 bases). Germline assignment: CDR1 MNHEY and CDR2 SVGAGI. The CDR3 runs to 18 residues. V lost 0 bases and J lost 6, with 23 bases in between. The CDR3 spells CASSYSRYDKGKGAEAFF. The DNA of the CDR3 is TGTGCCAGCAGTTACTCGAGGTATGATAAGGGGAAAGGCGCTGAAGCTTTCTTT.

CDR3 residues: CAWSRDSLHEQYV. CDR3 sequence (DNA): TGTGCCTGGAGTAGGGACAGCCTCCACGAGCAGTACGTC. This chain links TRBV30 with TRBJ2-7; 7 positions agree with TRBD1. Germline values: CDR1 GTSNPN, CDR2 SVGIG (reference sequence). This CDR3 has 13 amino acids. Trimming at V came to 2 bases and at J to 5 bases, leaving 6 bases not matched to a gene.

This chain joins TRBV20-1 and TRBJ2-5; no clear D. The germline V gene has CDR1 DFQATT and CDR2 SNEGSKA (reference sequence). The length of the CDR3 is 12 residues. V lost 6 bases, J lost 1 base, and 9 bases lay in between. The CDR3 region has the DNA TGCAGTGCAAAGTACAGCCAAGAGACCCAGTACTTC. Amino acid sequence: CSAKYSQETQYF.

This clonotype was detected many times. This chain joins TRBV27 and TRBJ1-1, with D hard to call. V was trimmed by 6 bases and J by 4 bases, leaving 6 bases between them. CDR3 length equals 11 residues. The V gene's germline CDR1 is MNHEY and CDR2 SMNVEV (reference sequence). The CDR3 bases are TGTGCCAGCAGGGAAGGCACTGAAGCTTTCTTT. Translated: CASREGTEAFF.

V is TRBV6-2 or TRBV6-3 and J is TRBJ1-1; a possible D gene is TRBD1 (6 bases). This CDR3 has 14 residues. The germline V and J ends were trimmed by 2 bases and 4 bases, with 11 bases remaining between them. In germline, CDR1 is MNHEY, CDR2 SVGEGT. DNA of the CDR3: TGTGCCAGCAGTTACCAGGGGCCGGGCACTGAAGCTTTCTTT. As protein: CASSYQGPGTEAFF.

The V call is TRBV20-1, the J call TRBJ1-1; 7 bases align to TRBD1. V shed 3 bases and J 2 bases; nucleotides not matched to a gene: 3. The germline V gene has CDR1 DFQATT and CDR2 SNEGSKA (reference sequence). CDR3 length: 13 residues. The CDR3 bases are TGCAGTGCTAGTCCAGGGGGAAACACTGAAGCTTTCTTT. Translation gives CSASPGGNTEAFF.

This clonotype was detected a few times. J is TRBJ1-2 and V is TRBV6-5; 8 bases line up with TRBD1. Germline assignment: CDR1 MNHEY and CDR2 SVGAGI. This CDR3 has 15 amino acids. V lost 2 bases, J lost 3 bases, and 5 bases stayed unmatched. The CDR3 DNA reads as TGTGCCAGCAGTTACCGACAGGGGAGGGACTATGGCTACACCTTC. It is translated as CASSYRQGRDYGYTF.

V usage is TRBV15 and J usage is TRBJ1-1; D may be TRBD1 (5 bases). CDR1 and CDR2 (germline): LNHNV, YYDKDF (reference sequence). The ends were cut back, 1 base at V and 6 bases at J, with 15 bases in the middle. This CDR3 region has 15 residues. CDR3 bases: TGTGCCACCAGCAGAGGGGACCCCCCCAGGGCTGAAGCTTTCTTT. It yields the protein CATSRGDPPRAEAFF.

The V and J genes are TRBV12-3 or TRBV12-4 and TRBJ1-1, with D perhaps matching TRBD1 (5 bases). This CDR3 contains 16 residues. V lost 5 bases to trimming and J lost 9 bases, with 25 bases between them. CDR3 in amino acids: CASSPSREGTVPKAFF. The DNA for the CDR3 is TGTGCCAGCAGTCCTTCGCGGGAGGGGACGGTACCCAAAGCTTTCTTT.

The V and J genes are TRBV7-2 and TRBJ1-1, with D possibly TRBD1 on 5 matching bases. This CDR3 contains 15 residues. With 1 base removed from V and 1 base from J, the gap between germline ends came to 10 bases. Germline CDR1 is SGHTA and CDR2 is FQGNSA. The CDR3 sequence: CASSLVGGGNTEAFF. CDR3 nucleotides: TGTGCCAGCAGCTTAGTCGGGGGGGGGAACACTGAAGCTTTCTTT.

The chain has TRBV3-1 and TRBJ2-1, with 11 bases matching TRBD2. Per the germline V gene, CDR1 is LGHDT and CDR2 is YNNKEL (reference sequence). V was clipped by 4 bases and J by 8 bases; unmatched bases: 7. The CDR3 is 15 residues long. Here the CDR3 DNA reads TGTGCCAGCAGCCGTAATAGCGGGGGGGGGTATGAGCAGTTCTTC. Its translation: CASSRNSGGGYEQFF.

In DNA, the CDR3 is TGCAGCGTTGTGCGGTCAGATACGCAGTATTTT. Amino acid sequence: CSVVRSDTQYF. The V call is TRBV29-1, the J call TRBJ2-3; unclear D gene. Between the trimmed V and J ends, which lost 4 bases and 4 bases, there was a span of 6 bases. Germline V gene sequence: CDR1 SQVTM, CDR2 ANQGSEA. CDR3 length equals 11 residues.

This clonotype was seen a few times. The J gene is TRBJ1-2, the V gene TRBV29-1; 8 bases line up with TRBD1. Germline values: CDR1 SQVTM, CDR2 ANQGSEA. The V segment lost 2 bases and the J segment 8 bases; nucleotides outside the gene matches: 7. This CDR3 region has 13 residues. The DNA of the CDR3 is TGCAGCGTTGAATACGCCGGGACAGGCGGCTACACCTTC. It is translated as CSVEYAGTGGYTF.

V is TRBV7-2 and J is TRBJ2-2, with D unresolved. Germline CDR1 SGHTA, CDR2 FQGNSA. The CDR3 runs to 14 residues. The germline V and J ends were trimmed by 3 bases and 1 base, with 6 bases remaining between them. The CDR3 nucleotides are TGTGCCAGCAGCTTTAGGCAGAACACCGGGGAGCTGTTTTTT. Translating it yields CASSFRQNTGELFF.

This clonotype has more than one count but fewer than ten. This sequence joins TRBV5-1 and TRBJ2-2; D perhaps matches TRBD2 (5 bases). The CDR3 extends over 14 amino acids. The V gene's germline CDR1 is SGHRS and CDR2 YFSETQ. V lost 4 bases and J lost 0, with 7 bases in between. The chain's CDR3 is CASSIAPNTGELFF. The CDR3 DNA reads TGCGCCAGCAGCATAGCGCCGAACACCGGGGAGCTGTTTTTT. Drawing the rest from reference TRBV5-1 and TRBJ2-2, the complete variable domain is KAGVTQTPRYLIKTRGQQVTLSCSPISGHRSVSWYQQTPGQGLQFLFEYFSETQRNKGNFPGRFSGRQFSNSRSEMNVSTLELGDSALYLCASSIAPNTGELFFGEGSRLTVL.

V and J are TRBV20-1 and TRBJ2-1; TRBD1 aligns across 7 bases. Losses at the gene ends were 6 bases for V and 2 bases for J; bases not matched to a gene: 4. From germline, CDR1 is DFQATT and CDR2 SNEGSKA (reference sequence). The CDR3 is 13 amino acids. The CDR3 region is CSAADRTYNEQFF. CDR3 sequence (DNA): TGCAGTGCCGCGGACAGGACCTACAATGAGCAGTTCTTC.

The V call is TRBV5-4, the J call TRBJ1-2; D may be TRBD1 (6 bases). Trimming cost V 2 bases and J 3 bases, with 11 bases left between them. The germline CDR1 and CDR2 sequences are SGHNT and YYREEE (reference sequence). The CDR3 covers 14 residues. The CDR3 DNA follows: TGTGCCAGCAGCTTTCCAGGGGCAGACTATGGCTACACCTTC. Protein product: CASSFPGADYGYTF. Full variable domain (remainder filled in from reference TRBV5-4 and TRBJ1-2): ETGVTQSPTHLIKTRGQQVTLRCSSQSGHNTVSWYQQALGQGPQFIFQYYREEENGRGNFPPRFSGLQFPNYSSELNVNALELDDSALYLCASSFPGADYGYTFGSGTRLTVV.

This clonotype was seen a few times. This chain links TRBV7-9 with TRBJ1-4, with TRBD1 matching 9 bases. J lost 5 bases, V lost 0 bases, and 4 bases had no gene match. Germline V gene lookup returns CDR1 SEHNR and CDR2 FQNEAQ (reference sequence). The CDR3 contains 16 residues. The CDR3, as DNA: TGTGCCAGCAGCTTAGCCGGGACAGGGAGGAATGAAAAACTGTTTTTT. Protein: CASSLAGTGRNEKLFF.

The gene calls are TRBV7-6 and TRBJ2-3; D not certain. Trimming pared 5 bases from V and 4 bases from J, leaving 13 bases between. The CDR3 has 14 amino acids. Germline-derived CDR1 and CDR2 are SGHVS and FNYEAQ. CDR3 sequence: CASSPRLAPDTQYF. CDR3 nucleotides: TGTGCCAGCAGCCCGCGTTTGGCCCCAGATACGCAGTATTTT.

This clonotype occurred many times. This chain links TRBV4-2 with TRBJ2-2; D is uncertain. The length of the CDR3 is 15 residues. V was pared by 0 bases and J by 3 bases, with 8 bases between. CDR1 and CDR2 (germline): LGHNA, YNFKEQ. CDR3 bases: TGTGCCAGCAGCCAAGATCCCCAATACACCGGGGAGCTGTTTTTT. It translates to CASSQDPQYTGELFF.

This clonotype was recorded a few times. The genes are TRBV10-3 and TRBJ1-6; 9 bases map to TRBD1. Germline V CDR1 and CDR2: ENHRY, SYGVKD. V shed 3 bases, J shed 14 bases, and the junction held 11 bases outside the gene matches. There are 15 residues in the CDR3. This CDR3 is CAISEVDRGDPSLHF. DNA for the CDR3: TGTGCCATCAGTGAAGTTGACAGGGGGGATCCGTCCCTCCACTTT.

The CDR3 region is CASTLYEGASNQPQHF. The CDR3 coding sequence is TGTGCCAGCACCCTTTACGAGGGGGCGAGCAATCAGCCCCAGCATTTT. The rearrangement joins TRBV7-2 to TRBJ1-5, with 7 bases identical to TRBD1. Germline V gives CDR1 SGHTA, CDR2 FQGNSA. Trimming at V came to 7 bases and at J to 1 base, leaving 10 bases not matched to a gene. The CDR3 has 16 residues.

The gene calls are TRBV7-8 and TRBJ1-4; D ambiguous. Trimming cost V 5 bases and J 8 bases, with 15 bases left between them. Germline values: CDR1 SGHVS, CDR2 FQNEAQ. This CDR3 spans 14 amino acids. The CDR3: CASSPPLVAEKLFF. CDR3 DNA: TGTGCCAGCAGCCCCCCCTTAGTCGCCGAAAAACTGTTTTTT.

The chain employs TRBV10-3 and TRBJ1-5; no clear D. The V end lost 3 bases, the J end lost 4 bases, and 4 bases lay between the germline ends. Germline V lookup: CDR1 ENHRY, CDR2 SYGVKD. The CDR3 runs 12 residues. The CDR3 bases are TGTGCCATCAGTGATCAAAATCAGCCCCAGCATTTT. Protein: CAISDQNQPQHF.

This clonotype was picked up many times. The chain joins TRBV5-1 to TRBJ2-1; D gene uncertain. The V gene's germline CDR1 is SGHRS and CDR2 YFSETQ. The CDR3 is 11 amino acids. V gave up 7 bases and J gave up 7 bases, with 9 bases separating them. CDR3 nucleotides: TGCGCCAGCCAGCTGGGGAATGAGCAGTTCTTC. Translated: CASQLGNEQFF.